A selection of T cell receptor beta chains follows, all from one sample in a study of shared clonotypes between healthy human individuals. Measured with immunoSEQ multiplex PCR; TCRdb has only the in-frame clones, and not every one. The table lists some 500,000 clones, about 95% of them singletons, with 0.06% in the top ten. Material for sequencing was naive CD4+ T cells sorted from blood. All receptors come from a woman in her 30s in good health. CDR3s include the opening cysteine and the closing phenylalanine or tryptophan. D genes are given only for firm matches. Size tells how often a clone was seen (once, few, many) or the class of an expanded clone, and some rows leave it out.

abundance: -
d_gene: -
v_gene: TRBV28
j_gene: TRBJ2-7
CDR3aa: CASSLYPASYPHF
CDR3nt: TGTGCCAGCAGTTTATATCCTGCTTCATACCCACACTTC

abundance: once
d_gene: -
v_gene: TRBV5-1
j_gene: TRBJ2-1
CDR3aa: CASSLGQGYNEQFF
CDR3nt: TGCGCCAGCAGCTTAGGCCAGGGTTACAATGAGCAGTTCTTC

abundance: -
d_gene: -
v_gene: TRBV7-9
j_gene: TRBJ2-6
CDR3aa: CASSPGLFPTGANVLTF
CDR3nt: TGTGCCAGCAGCCCCGGTTTATTCCCAACTGGGGCCAACGTCCTGACTTTC

abundance: -
d_gene: TRBD2
v_gene: TRBV5-6
j_gene: TRBJ2-5
CDR3aa: CASSLESGKPSETQYF
CDR3nt: TGTGCCAGCAGCTTGGAGAGCGGGAAGCCGTCAGAGACCCAGTACTTC

abundance: -
d_gene: TRBD1
v_gene: TRBV2
j_gene: TRBJ2-4
CDR3aa: CASSPGQGNIQYF
CDR3nt: TGTGCCAGCAGTCCGGGACAGGGAAACATTCAGTACTTC

abundance: -
d_gene: -
v_gene: TRBV18
j_gene: TRBJ1-2
CDR3aa: CASSPLDVERGYTF
CDR3nt: TGTGCCAGCTCACCACTGGATGTGGAACGGGGCTACACCTTC

abundance: few
d_gene: -
v_gene: TRBV30
j_gene: TRBJ1-1
CDR3aa: CAWSDRTEAFF
CDR3nt: TGTGCCTGGAGTGACAGGACTGAAGCTTTCTTT

abundance: -
d_gene: -
v_gene: TRBV29-1
j_gene: TRBJ2-2
CDR3aa: CSVVGRANTGELFF
CDR3nt: TGCAGCGTTGTTGGGCGAGCGAACACCGGGGAGCTGTTTTTT

abundance: -
d_gene: TRBD1
v_gene: TRBV6-6
j_gene: TRBJ2-3
CDR3aa: CASSPGQGSTDTQYF
CDR3nt: TGTGCCAGCAGTCCGGGACAGGGTAGCACAGATACGCAGTATTTT

abundance: -
d_gene: TRBD1
v_gene: TRBV18
j_gene: TRBJ1-3
CDR3aa: CASSPSPTGTFSGNTIYF
CDR3nt: TGTGCCAGCTCACCCTCCCCGACAGGGACGTTCTCTGGAAACACCATATATTTT

abundance: -
d_gene: -
v_gene: TRBV30
j_gene: TRBJ1-3
CDR3aa: CAWSKQTAAGNTIYF
CDR3nt: TGTGCCTGGAGTAAACAGACAGCGGCGGGAAACACCATATATTTT

abundance: -
d_gene: TRBD1
v_gene: TRBV7-8
j_gene: TRBJ2-1
CDR3aa: CASSLFPGTGRYNEQFF
CDR3nt: TGTGCCAGCAGCTTATTCCCCGGGACAGGGCGCTACAATGAGCAGTTCTTC

abundance: -
d_gene: -
v_gene: TRBV28
j_gene: TRBJ2-5
CDR3aa: CASSLGGTGVETQYF
CDR3nt: TGTGCCAGCAGTTTAGGCGGGACGGGGGTGGAGACCCAGTACTTC

abundance: -
d_gene: -
v_gene: TRBV6-6
j_gene: TRBJ1-2
CDR3aa: CASSYAGTDFWYGYTF
CDR3nt: TGTGCCAGCAGTTACGCCGGGACGGACTTCTGGTATGGCTACACCTTC

abundance: -
d_gene: TRBD1
v_gene: TRBV28
j_gene: TRBJ2-2
CDR3aa: CASSFGDRVAGELFF
CDR3nt: TGTGCCAGCAGTTTTGGGGACAGGGTGGCCGGGGAGCTGTTTTTT

abundance: -
d_gene: TRBD1
v_gene: TRBV29-1
j_gene: TRBJ2-7
CDR3aa: CSVGTGLKVGEQYF
CDR3nt: TGCAGCGTCGGGACAGGGTTAAAGGTCGGCGAGCAGTACTTC

abundance: -
d_gene: TRBD1
v_gene: TRBV5-1
j_gene: TRBJ2-7
CDR3aa: CASSSGQGGSYEQYF
CDR3nt: TGCGCCAGCAGCTCGGGACAGGGTGGCTCTTACGAGCAGTACTTC

abundance: -
d_gene: TRBD1
v_gene: TRBV18
j_gene: TRBJ1-2
CDR3aa: CASSLNRDRFFGYTF
CDR3nt: TGTGCCAGCTCACTTAACCGGGACAGGTTTTTTGGCTACACCTTC

abundance: -
d_gene: -
v_gene: TRBV5-1
j_gene: TRBJ2-7
CDR3aa: CASSPGNYEQYF
CDR3nt: TGCGCCAGCAGCCCCGGGAACTACGAGCAGTACTTC

abundance: -
d_gene: TRBD2
v_gene: TRBV5-1
j_gene: TRBJ2-1
CDR3aa: CASSTSSGAYNEQFF
CDR3nt: TGCGCCAGCAGCACTTCTAGCGGGGCCTACAATGAGCAGTTCTTC